This T cell receptor (beta chain) was observed in a study of T cell responses to AZD1222 COVID-19 vaccine. The CDR3 is 16 residues long. Some clones are missing from TCRdb's copy, which holds only in-frame ones; the method was immunoSEQ multiplex PCR. The sample has about 140,000 clones, approximately 86% seen once; the top ten hold around 5%. About this clone: Its specificity is not known.

Findings of the study overall: With dominance at 160-218 and 743-854, vaccine-associated CD4 TCRs spanned spike. Just six or seven AZD1222 recipients tested seropositive at baseline. Nearly half of the spike-specific TCRs reportedly recognize variant regions that carry no mutations.

This chain connects TRBV1 to TRBJ2-2; TRBD1, the D gene given by the table, was not confirmed from the DNA. TRBV1 is a pseudogene. The sequence derives from an adult who received the AZD1222 COVID-19 vaccine. The source material was peripheral blood, sampled 28 days after the second AZD1222 dose. This CDR3 is CTSRTTGTGPTGELFF. CDR3 nucleotides: TGCACCAGCAGGACGACCGGGACAGGGCCCACCGGGGAGCTGTTTTTT.